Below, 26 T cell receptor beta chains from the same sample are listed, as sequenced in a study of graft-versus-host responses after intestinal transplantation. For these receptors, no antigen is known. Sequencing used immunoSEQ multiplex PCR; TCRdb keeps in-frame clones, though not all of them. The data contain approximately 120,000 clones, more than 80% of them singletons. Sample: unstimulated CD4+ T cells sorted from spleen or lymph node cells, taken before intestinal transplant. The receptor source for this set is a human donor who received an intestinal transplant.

This CDR3 reads CATSRDHPAGGGGTDTQYF. The CDR3 DNA is TGTGCCACCAGCAGAGATCACCCGGCCGGCGGGGGAGGGACAGATACGCAGTATTTT. The chain is built from TRBV15 and TRBJ2-3; 7 bases are a match to TRBD2. The CDR3 covers 19 residues. Germline loops: CDR1 LNHNV, CDR2 YYDKDF (reference sequence). V shed 0 bases and J 3 bases; nucleotides not matched to a gene: 15.

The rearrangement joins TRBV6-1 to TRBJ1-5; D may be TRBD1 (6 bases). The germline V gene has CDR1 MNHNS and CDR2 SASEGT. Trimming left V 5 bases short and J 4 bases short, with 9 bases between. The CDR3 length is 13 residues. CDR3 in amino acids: CASSSQGNQPQHF. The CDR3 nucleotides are TGTGCCAGCAGTTCTCAGGGGAATCAGCCCCAGCATTTT.

The CDR3 here is CASSIGGSPGANVLTF. CDR3 bases: TGTGCCAGTAGTATAGGGGGTAGCCCTGGGGCCAACGTCCTGACTTTC. This chain joins TRBV19 and TRBJ2-6; unclear D gene. This CDR3 comprises 16 residues. CDR1 and CDR2 from the germline V gene are LNHDA and SQIVND (reference sequence). The V and J ends lost 1 base and 2 bases respectively, with 9 bases between them.

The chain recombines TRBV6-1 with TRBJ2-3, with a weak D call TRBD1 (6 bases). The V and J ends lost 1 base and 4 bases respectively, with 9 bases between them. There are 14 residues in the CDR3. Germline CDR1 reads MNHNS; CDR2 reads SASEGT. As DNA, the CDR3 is TGTGCCAGCAGTGAAGTGAACAGGGCAGATACGCAGTATTTT. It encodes CASSEVNRADTQYF.

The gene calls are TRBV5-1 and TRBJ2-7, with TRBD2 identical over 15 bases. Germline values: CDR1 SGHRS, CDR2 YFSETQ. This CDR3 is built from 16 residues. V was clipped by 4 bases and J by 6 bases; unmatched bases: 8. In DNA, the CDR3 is TGCGCCAGCAGCGTAGGACTAGCGGGGGGGCCACGCGAGCAGTACTTC. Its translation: CASSVGLAGGPREQYF.

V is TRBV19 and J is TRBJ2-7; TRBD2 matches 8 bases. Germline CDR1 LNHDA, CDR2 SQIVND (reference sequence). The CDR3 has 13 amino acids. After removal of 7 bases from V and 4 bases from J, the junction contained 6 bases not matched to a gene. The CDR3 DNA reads TGTGCCAGTAACCGAGCGGGGGAGTACGAGCAGTACTTC. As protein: CASNRAGEYEQYF.

In DNA, the CDR3 is TGTGCCAGCAGTGAGAGGGACACTGAAGCTTTCTTT. This translates into CASSERDTEAFF. This sequence joins TRBV6-1 and TRBJ1-1, with unresolved D. V was pared by 3 bases and J by 3 bases, with 5 bases between. Germline V gene data show CDR1 as MNHNS and CDR2 as SASEGT. The CDR3 consists of 12 residues.

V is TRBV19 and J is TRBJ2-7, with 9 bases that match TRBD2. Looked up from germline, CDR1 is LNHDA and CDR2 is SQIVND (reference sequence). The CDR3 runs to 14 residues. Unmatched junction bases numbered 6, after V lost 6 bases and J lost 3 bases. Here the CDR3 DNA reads TGTGCCAGTAGGCAAGCGGGGGGAAACTACGAGCAGTACTTC. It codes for CASRQAGGNYEQYF.

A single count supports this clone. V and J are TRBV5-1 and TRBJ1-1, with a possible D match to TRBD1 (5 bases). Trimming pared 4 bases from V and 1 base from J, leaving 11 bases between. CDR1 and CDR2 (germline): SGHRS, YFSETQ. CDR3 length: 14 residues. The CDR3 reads CASSQDRPNTEAFF. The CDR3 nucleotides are TGCGCCAGCAGCCAAGACAGACCGAACACTGAAGCTTTCTTT.

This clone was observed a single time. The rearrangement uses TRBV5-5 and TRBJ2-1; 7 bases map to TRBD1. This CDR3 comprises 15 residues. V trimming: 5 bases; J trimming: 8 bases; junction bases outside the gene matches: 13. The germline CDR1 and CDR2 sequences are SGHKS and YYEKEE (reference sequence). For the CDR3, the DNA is TGTGCCAGCAGTACTACAGGGGTGTGGAGCGATGAGCAGTTCTTC. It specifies CASSTTGVWSDEQFF.

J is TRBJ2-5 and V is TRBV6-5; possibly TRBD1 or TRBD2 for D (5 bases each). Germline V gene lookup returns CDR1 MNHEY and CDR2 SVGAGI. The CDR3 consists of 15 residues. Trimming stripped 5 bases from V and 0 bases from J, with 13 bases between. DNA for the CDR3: TGTGCCAGCAGTAGACGGGACGCACACCAAGAGACCCAGTACTTC. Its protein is CASSRRDAHQETQYF.

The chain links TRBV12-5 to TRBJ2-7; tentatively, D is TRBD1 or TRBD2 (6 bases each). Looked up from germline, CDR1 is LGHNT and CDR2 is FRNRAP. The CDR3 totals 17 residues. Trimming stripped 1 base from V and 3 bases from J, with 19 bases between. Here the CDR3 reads CASGLAWGAKRGYEQYF. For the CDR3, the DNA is TGTGCTAGTGGTTTGGCTTGGGGGGCGAAAAGAGGCTACGAGCAGTACTTC.

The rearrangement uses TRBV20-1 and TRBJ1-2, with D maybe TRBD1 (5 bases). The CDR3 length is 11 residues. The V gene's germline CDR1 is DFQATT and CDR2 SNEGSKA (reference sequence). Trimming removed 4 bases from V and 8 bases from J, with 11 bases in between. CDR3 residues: CSAIIGEGYTF. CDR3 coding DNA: TGCAGTGCTATAATAGGGGAAGGCTACACCTTC.

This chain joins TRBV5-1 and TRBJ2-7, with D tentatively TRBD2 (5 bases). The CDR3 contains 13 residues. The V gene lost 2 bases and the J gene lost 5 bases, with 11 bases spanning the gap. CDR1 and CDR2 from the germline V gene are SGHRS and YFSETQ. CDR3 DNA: TGCGCCAGCAGCTTAGGAGGAGGTGACGAGCAGTACTTC. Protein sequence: CASSLGGGDEQYF. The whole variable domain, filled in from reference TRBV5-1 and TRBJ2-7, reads KAGVTQTPRYLIKTRGQQVTLSCSPISGHRSVSWYQQTPGQGLQFLFEYFSETQRNKGNFPGRFSGRQFSNSRSEMNVSTLELGDSALYLCASSLGGGDEQYFGPGTRLTVT.

CDR3 sequence: CASSIRQEYQPQHF. CDR3 sequence (DNA): TGTGCCAGTAGTATTCGTCAGGAGTATCAGCCCCAGCATTTT. This chain connects TRBV19 to TRBJ1-5; D is ambiguous. The CDR3 spans 14 residues. V lost 3 bases to trimming and J lost 5 bases, with 11 bases between them. CDR1 is LNHDA and CDR2 is SQIVND in the germline V gene (reference sequence). Drawing the rest from reference TRBV19 and TRBJ1-5, the complete variable domain is DGGITQSPKYLFRKEGQNVTLSCEQNLNHDAMYWYRQDPGQGLRLIYYSQIVNDFQKGDIAEGYSVSREKKESFPLTVTSAQKNPTAFYLCASSIRQEYQPQHFGDGTRLSIL.

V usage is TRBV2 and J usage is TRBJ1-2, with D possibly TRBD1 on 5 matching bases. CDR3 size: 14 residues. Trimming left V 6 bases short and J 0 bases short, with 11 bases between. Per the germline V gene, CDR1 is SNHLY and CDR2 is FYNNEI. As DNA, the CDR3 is TGTGCCAGCAGCGGGCAGGGCACTAACTATGGCTACACCTTC. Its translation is CASSGQGTNYGYTF. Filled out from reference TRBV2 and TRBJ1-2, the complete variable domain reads EPEVTQTPSHQVTQMGQEVILRCVPISNHLYFYWYRQILGQKVEFLVSFYNNEISEKSEIFDDQFSVERPDGSNFTLKIRSTKLEDSAMYFCASSGQGTNYGYTFGSGTRLTVV.

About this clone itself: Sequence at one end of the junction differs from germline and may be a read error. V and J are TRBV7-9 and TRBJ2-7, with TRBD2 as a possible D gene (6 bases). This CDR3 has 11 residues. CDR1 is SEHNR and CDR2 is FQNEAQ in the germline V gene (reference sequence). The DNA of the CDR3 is TGTGCCAGCGGATTTGTGGGGGGTGTAATGTTC. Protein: CASGFVGGVMF.

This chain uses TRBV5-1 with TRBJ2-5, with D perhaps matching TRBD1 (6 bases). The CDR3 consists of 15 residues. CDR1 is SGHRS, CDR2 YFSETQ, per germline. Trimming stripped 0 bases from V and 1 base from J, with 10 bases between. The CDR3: CASSLAQGPQETQYF. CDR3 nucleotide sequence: TGCGCCAGCAGCTTGGCCCAGGGGCCCCAAGAGACCCAGTACTTC.

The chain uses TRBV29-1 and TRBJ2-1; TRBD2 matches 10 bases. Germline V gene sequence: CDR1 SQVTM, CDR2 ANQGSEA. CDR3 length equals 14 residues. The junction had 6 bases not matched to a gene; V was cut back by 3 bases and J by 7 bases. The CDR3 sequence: CSVDRLAGNNEQFF. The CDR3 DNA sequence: TGCAGCGTTGATCGACTAGCGGGCAATAATGAGCAGTTCTTC.

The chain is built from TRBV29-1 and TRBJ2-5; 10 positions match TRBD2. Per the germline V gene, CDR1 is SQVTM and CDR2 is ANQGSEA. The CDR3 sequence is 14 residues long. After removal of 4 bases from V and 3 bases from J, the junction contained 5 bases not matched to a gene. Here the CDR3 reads CSVGGLAGEETQYF. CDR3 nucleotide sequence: TGCAGCGTTGGGGGGCTAGCGGGGGAAGAGACCCAGTACTTC. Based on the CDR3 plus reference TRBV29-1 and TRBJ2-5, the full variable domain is SAVISQKPSRDICQRGTSLTIQCQVDSQVTMMFWYRQQPGQSLTLIATANQGSEATYESGFVIDKFPISRPNLTFSTLTVSNMSPEDSSIYLCSVGGLAGEETQYFGPGTRLLVL.

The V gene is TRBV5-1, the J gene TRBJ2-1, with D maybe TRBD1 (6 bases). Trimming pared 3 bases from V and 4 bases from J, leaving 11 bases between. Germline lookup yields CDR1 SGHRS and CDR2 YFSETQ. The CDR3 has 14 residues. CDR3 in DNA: TGCGCCAGCAGCTCCCCAGGGGTTTACAATGAGCAGTTCTTC. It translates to CASSSPGVYNEQFF.

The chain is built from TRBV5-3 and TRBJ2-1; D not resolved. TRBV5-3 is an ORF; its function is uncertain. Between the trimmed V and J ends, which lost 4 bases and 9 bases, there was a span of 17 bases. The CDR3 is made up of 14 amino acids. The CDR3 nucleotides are TGTGCCAGAAGCCTCATAGGGCCTTACGGTGAGCAGTTCTTC. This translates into CARSLIGPYGEQFF.

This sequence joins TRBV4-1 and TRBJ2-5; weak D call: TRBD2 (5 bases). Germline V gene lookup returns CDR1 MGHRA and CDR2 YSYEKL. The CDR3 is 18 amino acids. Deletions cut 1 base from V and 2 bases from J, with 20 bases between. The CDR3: CASSQGRAGILLQETQYF. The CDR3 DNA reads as TGCGCCAGCAGCCAAGGCCGCGCGGGTATCCTTCTACAAGAGACCCAGTACTTC.

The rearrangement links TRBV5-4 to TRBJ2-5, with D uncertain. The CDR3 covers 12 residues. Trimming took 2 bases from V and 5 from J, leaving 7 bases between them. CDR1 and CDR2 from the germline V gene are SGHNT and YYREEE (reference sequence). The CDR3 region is CASSFYTETQYF. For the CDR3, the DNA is TGTGCCAGCAGCTTTTACACGGAGACCCAGTACTTC.

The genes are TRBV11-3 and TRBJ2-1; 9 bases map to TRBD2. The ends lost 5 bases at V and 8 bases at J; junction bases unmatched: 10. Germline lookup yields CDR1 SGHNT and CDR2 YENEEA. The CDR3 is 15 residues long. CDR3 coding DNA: TGTGCCAGCAGCAAGACTAGCGGCTGGGGTTATGAGCAGTTCTTC. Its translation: CASSKTSGWGYEQFF.

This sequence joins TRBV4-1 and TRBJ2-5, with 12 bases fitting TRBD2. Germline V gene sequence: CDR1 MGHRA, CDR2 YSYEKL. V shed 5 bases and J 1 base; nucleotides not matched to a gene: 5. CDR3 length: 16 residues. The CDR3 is CASSGSSGGAQETQYF. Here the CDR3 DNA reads TGCGCCAGCAGCGGATCTAGCGGGGGGGCCCAAGAGACCCAGTACTTC.